One and the same sample provided the 20 T cell receptor beta chains below, sequenced in a study of PD-L1 blockade in urothelial cancer. Assay used: immunoSEQ multiplex PCR; TCRdb lists only in-frame clones, some missing. The sample has 45,000 or so clones; 70% to 90% are singletons. The sample consisted of PBMCs, taken around atezolizumab (anti-PD-L1) treatment. All receptors derive from a man at least 80 years old with urothelial cancer.

The V gene is TRBV5-4, the J gene TRBJ1-1; D gene unclear. CDR3 length: 14 residues. Trimming stripped 0 bases from V and 3 bases from J, with 9 bases between. CDR1 is SGHNT and CDR2 is YYREEE in the germline V gene (reference sequence). The DNA of the CDR3 is TGTGCCAGCAGCTTGGCGGGCGGGCACACTGAAGCTTTCTTT. This encodes CASSLAGGHTEAFF.

The CDR3 region has the DNA TGTGCCATCAGTTACAGGGGGCAAGAGACCCAGTACTTC. It yields the protein CAISYRGQETQYF. V is TRBV10-3 and J is TRBJ2-5; 8 positions agree with TRBD1. CDR3 size: 13 residues. Trimming at V came to 5 bases and at J to 2 bases, leaving 1 base not matched to a gene. CDR1 and CDR2 (germline): ENHRY, SYGVKD.

The CDR3: CASSLAPTRGSGELFF. Written as DNA, the CDR3 is TGCGCCAGCAGCTTGGCCCCGACTAGGGGTTCCGGGGAGCTGTTTTTT. The chain recombines TRBV5-1 with TRBJ2-2; D might be TRBD2 (6 bases). V lost 0 bases and J lost 6, with 15 bases in between. CDR1 SGHRS and CDR2 YFSETQ come from the germline V gene. This CDR3 is built from 16 residues.

The CDR3 bases are TGTGCCAGCAGCTTCACAGGATACTCCTACGAGCAGTACTTC. It translates to CASSFTGYSYEQYF. The chain is built from TRBV11-2 and TRBJ2-7, with a possible D match to TRBD1 (5 bases). CDR3 length: 14 amino acids. V was shortened by 3 bases and J by 0 bases, with 9 bases between the two germline ends. From germline, CDR1 is SGHAT and CDR2 FQNNGV.

The V gene is TRBV6-6, the J gene TRBJ2-3, with 10 bases that match TRBD2. Trimming removed 6 bases from V and 5 bases from J; junction bases left unmatched: 11. CDR3 length: 16 amino acids. The germline V gene has CDR1 MNHNY and CDR2 SVGAGI (reference sequence). CDR3 sequence (DNA): TGTGCCAGCAGGCCTGGAGCGGGAGGGAAAGGAGATACGCAGTATTTT. Translating it yields CASRPGAGGKGDTQYF.

With respect to this clone: A junction end diverges from the germline sequence, so it may reflect a read error. V is TRBV29-1 and J is TRBJ2-3; TRBD2 is a possible D gene (5 bases). CDR3 length equals 12 residues. Germline V gives CDR1 SQVTM, CDR2 ANQGSEA. CDR3 sequence: CSVEAGTDTQYF. The DNA of the CDR3 is TGCAGCGTCGAAGCGGGCACAGATACGCAGTATTTT.

The V and J genes are TRBV5-4 and TRBJ2-1; 13 bases are shared with TRBD2. The CDR3 has 16 residues. Germline lookup yields CDR1 SGHNT and CDR2 YYREEE (reference sequence). J was trimmed by 3 bases and V by 4 bases; bases with no gene match: 4. In DNA form, the CDR3 reads TGTGCCAGCAGCACTGGACTAGCGGGAGACTACAATGAGCAGTTCTTC. Translated, it gives CASSTGLAGDYNEQFF.

This clone was observed a single time. This chain links TRBV5-1 with TRBJ1-2; D not resolved. Germline assignment: CDR1 SGHRS and CDR2 YFSETQ. The CDR3 is 15 residues long. The V and J ends lost 1 base and 2 bases respectively, with 12 bases between them. CDR3 in amino acids: CASSLSGRENYGYTF. For the CDR3, the DNA is TGCGCCAGCAGCTTGTCGGGGAGGGAGAACTATGGCTACACCTTC.

The chain is built from TRBV5-4 and TRBJ1-1; D not certain. This CDR3 is built from 13 residues. Germline V gene sequence: CDR1 SGHNT, CDR2 YYREEE (reference sequence). The V gene lost 2 bases and the J gene lost 5 bases, with 10 bases spanning the gap. CDR3: CASSFLPGTEAFF. The DNA of the CDR3 is TGTGCCAGCAGCTTTTTACCGGGGACTGAAGCTTTCTTT. Variable domain in full (rest from reference TRBV5-4 and TRBJ1-1): ETGVTQSPTHLIKTRGQQVTLRCSSQSGHNTVSWYQQALGQGPQFIFQYYREEENGRGNFPPRFSGLQFPNYSSELNVNALELDDSALYLCASSFLPGTEAFFGQGTRLTVV.

The rearrangement uses TRBV30 and TRBJ1-3, with TRBD1 as a possible D gene (6 bases). V was cut by 5 bases and J by 4 bases, with 15 bases left in between. Germline loops: CDR1 GTSNPN, CDR2 SVGIG (reference sequence). The CDR3 covers 14 residues. The CDR3: CAWSQGLSGNTIYF. The CDR3 DNA reads as TGTGCCTGGTCTCAGGGGCTATCCGGAAACACCATATATTTT.

The chain uses TRBV10-1 and TRBJ2-5, with TRBD2 identical over 14 bases. Germline values: CDR1 WNHNN, CDR2 SYGVQD (reference sequence). Trimming removed 3 bases from V and 4 bases from J; junction bases left unmatched: 7. This CDR3 has 17 amino acids. CDR3 region: CASSDRGLAGGSETQYF. CDR3 bases: TGCGCCAGCAGTGACCGCGGACTAGCGGGAGGTTCAGAGACCCAGTACTTC.

The rearrangement uses TRBV6-5 and TRBJ1-1, with D possibly TRBD1 on 5 matching bases. From germline, CDR1 is MNHEY and CDR2 SVGAGI. The CDR3 consists of 14 residues. V lost 2 bases, J lost 6 bases, and 13 bases lay in between. The CDR3 coding sequence is TGTGCCAGCAGTTACGATACAACGGGGGCTGAAGCTTTCTTT. This gives the protein CASSYDTTGAEAFF.

Written as DNA, the CDR3 is TGTGCCAGCGGGAAGTCCAGGGCCGGAGATGAGCAGTTCTTC. Translated, it gives CASGKSRAGDEQFF. The rearrangement joins TRBV7-2 to TRBJ2-1, with D perhaps matching TRBD1 (5 bases). This CDR3 region has 14 residues. Per the germline V gene, CDR1 is SGHTA and CDR2 is FQGNSA. V was cut by 8 bases and J by 8 bases, with 19 bases left in between. Full variable domain (rest looked up from reference TRBV7-2 and TRBJ2-1): GAGVSQSPSNKVTEKGKDVELRCDPISGHTALYWYRQSLGQGLEFLIYFQGNSAPDKSGLPSDRFSAERTGGSVSTLTIQRTQQEDSAVYLCASGKSRAGDEQFFGPGTRLTVL.

The chain couples TRBV11-2 to TRBJ2-1; 10 bases agree with TRBD2. J was trimmed by 8 bases and V by 6 bases; bases with no gene match: 10. The CDR3 runs to 15 residues. The germline V gene has CDR1 SGHAT and CDR2 FQNNGV. The CDR3 bases are TGTGCCAGCAGAATTCTAGCGGGAGAGATGTATGAGCAGTTCTTC. It encodes CASRILAGEMYEQFF.

The chain links TRBV30 to TRBJ2-1; 10 bases align to TRBD2. After removal of 6 bases from V and 8 bases from J, the junction contained 10 bases not matched to a gene. This CDR3 has 14 amino acids. Per germline, CDR1 GTSNPN and CDR2 SVGIG (reference sequence). The CDR3 coding sequence is TGTGCCTGTGCTCGGGCTAGCGGGAGACATGAGCAGTTCTTC. Translating gives CACARASGRHEQFF.

The chain carries TRBV5-1 and TRBJ2-3, with 7 nucleotides matching TRBD2. This CDR3 region has 17 residues. Germline trimming cut 2 bases from V and 2 bases from J; bases unmatched to any gene: 11. From germline, CDR1 is SGHRS and CDR2 YFSETQ. DNA of the CDR3: TGCGCCAGCAGCTTACCCCATTTAGCGGGCCCCACAGATACGCAGTATTTT. Protein product: CASSLPHLAGPTDTQYF.

The chain couples TRBV12-1 to TRBJ2-7; the listed D gene, TRBD2, was not tested against the DNA. TRBV12-1 counts as a pseudogene. This CDR3 region has 17 residues. CDR3 sequence reads: CASSPLPRAGGSYEQYF. The CDR3 bases are TGTGCCAGCAGCCCTCTTCCGCGGGCGGGGGGTTCCTACGAGCAGTACTTC.

The rearrangement joins TRBV13 to TRBJ2-7; the match to TRBD1 covers 8 bases. This CDR3 contains 16 residues. V lost 0 bases, J lost 1 base, and 5 bases stayed unmatched. The V gene's germline CDR1 is PRHDT and CDR2 FYEKMQ (reference sequence). The CDR3 loop reads CASSLGGQGPSYEQYF. The DNA of the CDR3 is TGTGCCAGCAGCTTAGGTGGACAGGGACCATCCTACGAGCAGTACTTC.

The chain links TRBV14 to TRBJ2-5; 8 nucleotides line up with TRBD1. V was clipped by 4 bases and J by 6 bases; unmatched bases: 7. Germline V gene lookup returns CDR1 SGHDN and CDR2 FVKESK. This CDR3 has 14 residues. The CDR3 sequence: CASSPRTGRQTQYF. The CDR3 bases are TGTGCCAGCAGCCCCCGGACAGGGCGACAGACCCAGTACTTC.

J is TRBJ1-2 and V is TRBV6-1; D gene uncertain. Germline CDR1 MNHNS, CDR2 SASEGT. The CDR3 spans 16 residues. The germline V and J ends were trimmed by 4 bases and 4 bases, with 19 bases remaining between them. The CDR3 region has the DNA TGTGCCAGCAGTGCCTCCATTTTCGGGGATTTCTATGGCTACACCTTC. It is translated as CASSASIFGDFYGYTF.